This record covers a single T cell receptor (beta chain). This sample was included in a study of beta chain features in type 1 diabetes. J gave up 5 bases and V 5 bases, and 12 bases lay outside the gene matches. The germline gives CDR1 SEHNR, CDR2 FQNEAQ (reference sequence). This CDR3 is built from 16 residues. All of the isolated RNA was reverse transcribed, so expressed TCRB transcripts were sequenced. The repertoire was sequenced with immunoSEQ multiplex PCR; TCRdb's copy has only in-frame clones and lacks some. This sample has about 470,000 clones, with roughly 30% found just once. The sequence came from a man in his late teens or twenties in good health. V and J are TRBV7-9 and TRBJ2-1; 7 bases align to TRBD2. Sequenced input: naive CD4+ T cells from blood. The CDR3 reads CASSLSRSSGNNEQFF. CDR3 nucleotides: TGTGCCAGCAGCCTATCTCGGTCTAGCGGAAACAATGAGCAGTTCTTC.